One T cell receptor (beta chain) is described in this entry. This specimen belongs to a study of blood T cell repertoires in COVID-19. Study-wide context: Acute and convalescent COVID-19 specimens originated in the United States, Italy and Spain.

V was trimmed by 0 bases and J by 3 bases, leaving 11 bases between them. CDR1 is SGDLS, CDR2 YYNGEE, per germline. CDR3 length equals 15 residues. Only in-frame clones appear in the TCRdb table, and some are missing; sequencing was by immunoSEQ multiplex PCR. The sample includes tens of thousands of clones, just over 85% of them seen just once. The rearrangement uses TRBV9 and TRBJ2-3, with D perhaps matching TRBD2 (6 bases). Sequenced input: peripheral blood. The sequence was obtained from a man at least 80 years old with acute or convalescent COVID-19. The CDR3: CASSVGRGRTDTQYF. The CDR3 coding sequence is TGTGCCAGCAGCGTAGGGAGAGGGAGGACAGATACGCAGTATTTT.